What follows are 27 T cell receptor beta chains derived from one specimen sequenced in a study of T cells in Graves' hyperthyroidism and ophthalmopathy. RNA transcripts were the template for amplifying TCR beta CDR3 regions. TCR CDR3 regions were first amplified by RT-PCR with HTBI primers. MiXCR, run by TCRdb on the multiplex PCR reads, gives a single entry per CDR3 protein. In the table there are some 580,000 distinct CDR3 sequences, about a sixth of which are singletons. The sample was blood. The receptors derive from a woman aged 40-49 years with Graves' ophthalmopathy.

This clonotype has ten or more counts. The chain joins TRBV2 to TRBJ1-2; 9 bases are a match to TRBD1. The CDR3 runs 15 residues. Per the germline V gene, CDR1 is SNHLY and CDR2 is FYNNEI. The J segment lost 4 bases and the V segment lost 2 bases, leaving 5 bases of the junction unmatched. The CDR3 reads CASSEWSGQGYGYTF. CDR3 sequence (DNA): TGTGCCAGCAGTGAATGGTCGGGACAGGGCTATGGCTACACCTTC.

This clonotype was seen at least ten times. The CDR3 is CASSYAAGQGHYGYTF. The CDR3 DNA reads as TGTGCCAGCAGTTACGCGGCTGGTCAGGGGCACTATGGCTACACCTTC. V and J are TRBV6-1 and TRBJ1-2, with D possibly being TRBD1 (6 bases). V was clipped by 5 bases and J by 3 bases, with 19 bases between them. The CDR3 covers 16 residues. CDR1 and CDR2 (germline): MNHNS, SASEGT.

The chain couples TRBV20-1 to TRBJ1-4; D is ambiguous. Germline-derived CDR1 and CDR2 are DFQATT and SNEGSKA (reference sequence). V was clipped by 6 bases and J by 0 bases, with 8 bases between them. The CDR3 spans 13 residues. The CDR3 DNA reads TGCAGTGCCCCGGGAGCAACTAATGAAAAACTGTTTTTT. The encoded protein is CSAPGATNEKLFF.

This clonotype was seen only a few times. The CDR3 is CASILMDTGNTIYF. DNA for the CDR3: TGTGCCAGCATCCTAATGGACACTGGAAACACCATATATTTT. The rearrangement links TRBV12-3 or TRBV12-4 to TRBJ1-3, with a tentative D call TRBD1 (5 bases). V lost 7 bases to trimming and J lost 2 bases, with 12 bases between them. CDR3 length: 14 residues.

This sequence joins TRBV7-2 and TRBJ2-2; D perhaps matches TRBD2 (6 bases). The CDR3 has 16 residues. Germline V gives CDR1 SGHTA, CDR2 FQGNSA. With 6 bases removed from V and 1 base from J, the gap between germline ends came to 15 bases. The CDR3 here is CASSSEASVNTGELFF. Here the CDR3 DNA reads TGTGCCAGCAGTTCAGAGGCTAGCGTGAACACCGGGGAGCTGTTTTTT.

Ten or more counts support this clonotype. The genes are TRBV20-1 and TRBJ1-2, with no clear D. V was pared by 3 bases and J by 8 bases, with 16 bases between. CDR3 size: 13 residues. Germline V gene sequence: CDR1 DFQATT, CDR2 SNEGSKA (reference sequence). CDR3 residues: CSASRPGEGGYTF. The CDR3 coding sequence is TGCAGTGCTAGTAGGCCAGGCGAAGGCGGCTACACCTTC.

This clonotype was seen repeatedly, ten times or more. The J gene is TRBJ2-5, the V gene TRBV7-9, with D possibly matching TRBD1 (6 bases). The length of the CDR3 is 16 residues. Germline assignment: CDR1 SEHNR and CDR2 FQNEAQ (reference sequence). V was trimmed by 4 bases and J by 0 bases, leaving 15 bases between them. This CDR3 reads CASSSRSDRYQETQYF. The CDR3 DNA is TGTGCCAGCAGCTCCCGATCTGACAGGTACCAAGAGACCCAGTACTTC.

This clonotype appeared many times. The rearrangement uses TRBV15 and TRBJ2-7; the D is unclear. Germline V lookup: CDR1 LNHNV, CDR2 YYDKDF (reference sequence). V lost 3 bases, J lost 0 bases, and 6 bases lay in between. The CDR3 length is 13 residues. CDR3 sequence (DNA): TGTGCCACCAGCAGTGGAACCTCCTACGAGCAGTACTTC. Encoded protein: CATSSGTSYEQYF.

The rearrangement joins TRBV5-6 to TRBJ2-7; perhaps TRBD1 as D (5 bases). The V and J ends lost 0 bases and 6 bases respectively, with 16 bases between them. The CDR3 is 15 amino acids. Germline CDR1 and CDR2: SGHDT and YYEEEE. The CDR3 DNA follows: TGTGCCAGCAGCTTGGTCAGGGCCGCAACTCTCGAGCAGTACTTC. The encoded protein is CASSLVRAATLEQYF. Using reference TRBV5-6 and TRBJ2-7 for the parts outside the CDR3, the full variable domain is DAGVTQSPTHLIKTRGQQVTLRCSPKSGHDTVSWYQQALGQGPQFIFQYYEEEERQRGNFPDRFSGHQFPNYSSELNVNALLLGDSALYLCASSLVRAATLEQYFGPGTRLTVT.

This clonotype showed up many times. The CDR3 nucleotides are TGTGCCAGCAGCCGGGGGACAGCAACTAATGAAAAACTGTTTTTT. Its protein is CASSRGTATNEKLFF. The J gene is TRBJ1-4, the V gene TRBV7-9; 7 nucleotides agree with TRBD1. The J segment lost 0 bases and the V segment lost 5 bases, leaving 3 bases of the junction unmatched. The germline CDR1 and CDR2 sequences are SEHNR and FQNEAQ (reference sequence). This CDR3 has 15 amino acids.

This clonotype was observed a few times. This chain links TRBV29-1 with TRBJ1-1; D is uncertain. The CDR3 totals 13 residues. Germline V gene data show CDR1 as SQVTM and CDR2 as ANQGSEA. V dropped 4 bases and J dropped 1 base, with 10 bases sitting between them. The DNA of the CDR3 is TGCAGCGTTGGTAGGGATTGGAACACTGAAGCTTTCTTT. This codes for CSVGRDWNTEAFF.

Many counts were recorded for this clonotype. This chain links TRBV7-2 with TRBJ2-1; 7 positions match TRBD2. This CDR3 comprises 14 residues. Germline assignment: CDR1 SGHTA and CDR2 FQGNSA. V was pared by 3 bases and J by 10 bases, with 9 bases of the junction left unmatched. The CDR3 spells CASSFWTRTTEQFF. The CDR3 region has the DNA TGTGCCAGCAGCTTTTGGACTAGAACAACGGAGCAGTTCTTC.

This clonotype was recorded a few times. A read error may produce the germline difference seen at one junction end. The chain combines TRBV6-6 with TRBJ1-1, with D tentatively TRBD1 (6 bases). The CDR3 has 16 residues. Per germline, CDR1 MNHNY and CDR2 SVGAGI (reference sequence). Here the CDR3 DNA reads TGTACCAGCAGTTACGACAGGCGTAGGATTAACACTGAAGCTTTCTTT. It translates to CTSSYDRRRINTEAFF.

DNA for the CDR3: TGTGCCAGCAGACAGGGTTTGACACCCCTCCACTTT. Translation gives CASRQGLTPLHF. The J gene is TRBJ1-6, the V gene TRBV6-1; maybe TRBD1 (6 bases). V was pared by 6 bases and J by 11 bases, with 11 bases between. The CDR3 is 12 residues long. Per the germline V gene, CDR1 is MNHNS and CDR2 is SASEGT.

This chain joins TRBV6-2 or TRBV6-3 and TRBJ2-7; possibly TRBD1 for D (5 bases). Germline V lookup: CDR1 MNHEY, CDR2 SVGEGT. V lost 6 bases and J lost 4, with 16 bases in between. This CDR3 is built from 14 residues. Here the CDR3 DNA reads TGTGCCAGCAGGACCCTGGGGCTGGGATACGAGCAGTACTTC. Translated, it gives CASRTLGLGYEQYF.

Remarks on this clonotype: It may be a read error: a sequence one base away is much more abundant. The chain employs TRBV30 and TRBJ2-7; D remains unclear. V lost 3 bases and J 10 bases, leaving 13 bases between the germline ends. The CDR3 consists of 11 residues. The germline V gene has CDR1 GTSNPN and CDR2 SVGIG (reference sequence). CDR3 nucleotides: TGTGCCTGGAGCGACGATCAGAGACAGTACTTC. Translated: CAWSDDQRQYF.

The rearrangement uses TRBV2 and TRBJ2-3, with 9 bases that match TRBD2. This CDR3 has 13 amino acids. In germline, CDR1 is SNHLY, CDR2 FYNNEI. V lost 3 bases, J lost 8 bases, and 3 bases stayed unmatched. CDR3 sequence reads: CASSEGGLATQYF. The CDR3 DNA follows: TGTGCCAGCAGTGAGGGGGGACTAGCTACGCAGTATTTT.

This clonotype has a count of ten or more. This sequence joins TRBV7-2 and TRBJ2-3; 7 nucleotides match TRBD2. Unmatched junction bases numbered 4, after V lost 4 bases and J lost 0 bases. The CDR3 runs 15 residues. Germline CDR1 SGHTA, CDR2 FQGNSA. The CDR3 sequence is CASSSQAGSTDTQYF. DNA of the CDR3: TGTGCCAGCAGCTCCCAAGCGGGAAGCACAGATACGCAGTATTTT.

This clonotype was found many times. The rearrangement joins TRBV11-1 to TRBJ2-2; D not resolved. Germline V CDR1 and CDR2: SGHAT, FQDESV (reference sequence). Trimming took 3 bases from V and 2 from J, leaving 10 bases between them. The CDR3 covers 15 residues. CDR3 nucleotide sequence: TGTGCCAGCAGCTTCGGGCCCTACAACACCGGGGAGCTGTTTTTT. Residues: CASSFGPYNTGELFF.

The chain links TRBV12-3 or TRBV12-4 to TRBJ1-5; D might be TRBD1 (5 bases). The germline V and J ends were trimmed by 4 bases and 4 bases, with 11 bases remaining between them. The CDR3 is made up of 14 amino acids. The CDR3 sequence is CASSSDSWNQPQHF. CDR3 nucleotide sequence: TGTGCCAGCAGTTCTGACAGTTGGAATCAGCCCCAGCATTTT.

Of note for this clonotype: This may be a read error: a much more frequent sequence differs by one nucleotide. Written as DNA, the CDR3 is TGTGCCAGCGGTTTCCGGGACAGGGGTTGGGCTTTCTTT. This sequence encodes CASGFRDRGWAFF. This sequence joins TRBV28 and TRBJ1-1; TRBD1 agrees at 10 bases. The V gene's germline CDR1 is MDHEN and CDR2 SYDVKM. This CDR3 spans 13 amino acids. Complete variable domain (other parts from reference TRBV28 and TRBJ1-1): DVKVTQSSRYLVKRTGEKVFLECVQDMDHENMFWYRQDPGLGLRLIYFSYDVKMKEKGDIPEGYSVSREKKERFSLILESASTNQTSMYLCASGFRDRGWAFFGQGTRLTVV.

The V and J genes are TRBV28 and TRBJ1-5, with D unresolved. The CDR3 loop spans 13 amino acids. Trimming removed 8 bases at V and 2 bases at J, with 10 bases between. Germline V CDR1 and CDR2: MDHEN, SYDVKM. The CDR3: CASVNPGNQPQHF. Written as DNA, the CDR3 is TGTGCCAGCGTTAATCCGGGCAATCAGCCCCAGCATTTT.

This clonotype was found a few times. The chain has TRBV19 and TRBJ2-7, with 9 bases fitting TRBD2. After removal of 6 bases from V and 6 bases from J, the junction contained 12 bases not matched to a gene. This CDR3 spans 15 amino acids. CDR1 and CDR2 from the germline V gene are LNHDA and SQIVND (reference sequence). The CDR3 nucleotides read TGTGCCAGTAGCGTGAATAGCGGGAGTTTTTCCGAGCAGTACTTC. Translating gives CASSVNSGSFSEQYF.

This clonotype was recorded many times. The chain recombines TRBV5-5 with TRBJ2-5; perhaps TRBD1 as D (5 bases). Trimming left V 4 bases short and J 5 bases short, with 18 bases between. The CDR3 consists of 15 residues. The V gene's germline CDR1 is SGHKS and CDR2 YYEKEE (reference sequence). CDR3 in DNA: TGTGCCAGCAGCGGTGGGGCCTTATCGACTGAGACCCAGTACTTC. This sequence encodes CASSGGALSTETQYF.

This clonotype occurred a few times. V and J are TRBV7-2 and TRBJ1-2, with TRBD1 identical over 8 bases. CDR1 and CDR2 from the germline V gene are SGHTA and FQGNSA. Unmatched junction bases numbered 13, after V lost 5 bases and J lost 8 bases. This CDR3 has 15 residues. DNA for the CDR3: TGTGCCAGCAGCCCGATCGGACAGGGAGGAGGAGGCTACACCTTC. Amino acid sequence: CASSPIGQGGGGYTF.

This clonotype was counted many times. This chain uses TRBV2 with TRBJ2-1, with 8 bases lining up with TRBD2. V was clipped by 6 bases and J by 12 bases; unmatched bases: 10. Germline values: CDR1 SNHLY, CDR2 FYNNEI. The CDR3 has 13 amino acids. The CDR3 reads CASRGDSGVLQFF. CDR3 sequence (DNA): TGTGCCAGCAGGGGGGATAGCGGGGTGTTGCAGTTCTTC.

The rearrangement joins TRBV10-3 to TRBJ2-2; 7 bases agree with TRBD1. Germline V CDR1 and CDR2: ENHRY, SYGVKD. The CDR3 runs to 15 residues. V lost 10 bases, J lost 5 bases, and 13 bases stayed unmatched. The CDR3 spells CATSPRQGRTGELFF. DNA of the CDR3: TGTGCCACGAGCCCCCGACAGGGTCGAACCGGGGAGCTGTTTTTT.